A selection of T cell receptor beta chains follows, all from one sample in a study of blood T cell repertoires in COVID-19. TCRdb keeps only in-frame clones here, not all; method: immunoSEQ multiplex PCR. Of 150,000 or so clones listed, 75% to 85% are singletons. The sequenced material came from peripheral blood. The source of these receptors is a man aged 55-75 years with acute or convalescent COVID-19. The conserved cysteine and the conserved F or W are not part of the CDR3 here. Clone size is given for some rows only: seen once, a few or many times, or a class if the clone is expanded.

len | abundance | j_gene | v_gene | CDR3aa
14 | few | TRBJ1-1 | TRBV4-1 | ASSQGNRGMNTEAF
12 | . | TRBJ2-5 | TRBV9 | ASSGGLAEETQY
13 | . | TRBJ2-5 | TRBV27 | ASSSTGGARETQY
13 | . | TRBJ2-7 | TRBV18 | ASSPERGSSYEQY
12 | . | TRBJ2-7 | TRBV21-1 | ASGRGGWLDEQY
15 | . | TRBJ2-5 | TRBV18 | ASSPFAAGARAETQY
13 | . | TRBJ1-2 | TRBV7-2 | ASSRRTQGAGGYT
12 | . | TRBJ1-3 | TRBV7-9 | ASSPEAARNTIY
11 | once | TRBJ1-1 | TRBV12-3/TRBV12-4 | ASSLTPGTEAF
17 | . | TRBJ2-3 | TRBV2 | ASSEAVRDRGGPPDTQY
13 | . | TRBJ1-2 | TRBV30 | AWRPGQGVLYGYT
12 | . | TRBJ1-5 | TRBV21-1 | ASKGRGICQPQH
14 | few | TRBJ2-1 | TRBV5-1 | ASSFPGTSVSGEQF
13 | . | TRBJ2-7 | TRBV29-1 | SVEGTGASSYEQY
12 | few | TRBJ1-3 | TRBV19 | ASTAAATGNTIY
12 | . | TRBJ1-1 | TRBV18 | ASSSTRGDTEAF
12 | . | TRBJ2-5 | TRBV12-1 | ASSSRGMGETQY
12 | few | TRBJ1-2 | TRBV5-1 | ASSLEVVGVGYT
13 | . | TRBJ1-5 | TRBV12-2 | ALFNAGRGDQPQH
12 | . | TRBJ2-7 | TRBV15 | ATSHLQGPYEQY
11 | . | TRBJ1-1 | TRBV2 | ASSGQGISEAF
13 | . | TRBJ2-1 | TRBV10-3 | AITSPGISYNEQF
11 | . | TRBJ1-2 | TRBV7-3 | ASSQAGSYGYT
14 | . | TRBJ2-2 | TRBV5-6 | ASSSGGGLAPGELF
13 | . | TRBJ1-1 | TRBV5-8 | ASSLGAGWNTEAF
12 | few | TRBJ1-5 | TRBV9 | ASSVGAGNQPQH
14 | . | TRBJ2-2 | TRBV5-4 | ASSLAGGLNTGELF
12 | . | TRBJ2-1 | TRBV29-1 | SVVLGGRAREQF
13 | . | TRBJ2-3 | TRBV9 | ASSVDGGLVDTQY
13 | . | TRBJ1-1 | TRBV5-4 | ASSWGGTQNTEAF
13 | . | TRBJ1-2 | TRBV19 | ASSIDGSRGYGYT
14 | . | TRBJ2-1 | TRBV7-9 | ASSLARTSGYNEQF
13 | once | TRBJ1-2 | TRBV3-1/TRBV3-2 | ASSPRTETFYGYT
10 | . | TRBJ2-5 | TRBV9 | ASSVAGETQY
11 | . | TRBJ2-1 | TRBV18 | ASSPRTDNEQF
14 | . | TRBJ2-5 | TRBV7-2 | ASSPRGGRVQETQY
14 | few | TRBJ1-1 | TRBV5-5 | ASSSRGTGVGTEAF
14 | . | TRBJ2-3 | TRBV5-6 | ASSLGSGRLTDTQY
13 | . | TRBJ1-4 | TRBV9 | ASSVWGETNEKLF
12 | . | TRBJ1-1 | TRBV25-1 | ASSGDRDSAEAF
10 | . | TRBJ2-5 | TRBV5-1 | ASSLLQETQY